This TCR beta chain was identified in a study of blood T cell repertoires in COVID-19 (dated by TCRdb to about 2020). Study-level background: Samples from collaborators originated in the United States, Italy and Spain and spanned both the acute and convalescent phases of COVID-19. The material from the prospective study consisted of cDNA or gDNA derived from T cells, B-cell-depleted T cells, or PBMCs. Where available, HLA class I and class II types were obtained from metadata supplied by the sample provider rather than from assay-based typing. Nearly every sample came with metadata listing a de-identified subject ID, COVID-19 status, age in years and sex. The repertoires were released in a freely available public database intended as a resource for research on the immune response to SARS-CoV-2. Deeply sampled blood TCRbeta repertoires from subjects exposed to, actively infected with, or recovered from COVID-19 were included in the dataset. Samples were obtained from the ongoing ImmuneRACE study (first 160 participants) and from over 1,000 subjects provided by 6 global collaborators.

Points the paper makes about the study in general: How much clinical and demographic metadata was included differed by source and by participant, and the metadata was provided uncurated.

Each collaborating institution followed its own protocols to collect whole blood in K2EDTA tubes. For TCRbeta analysis, collaborators shipped samples in one of three forms: frozen whole blood, isolated PBMCs, or DNA extracted from either of those sample types. TCRbeta CDR3 regions were amplified from genomic DNA by means of the immunoSEQ Assay, a bias-controlled multiplex PCR. Per the authors' processing: Within the assay, amplification of reference gene primers was used to estimate how many nucleated cells each sample contained. Sequence reads were collapsed and filtered to measure the absolute abundance of every unique TCRbeta CDR3 rearrangement. For each sample, productive Simpson clonality was calculated by taking the square root of Simpson's diversity index across productive rearrangements. As stored in TCRdb, this immuneACCESS dataset retains in-frame rearrangements with V and J assigned. A fraction of the clones does not appear; measured against another copy, unresolved V genes explain less than half of the discrepancy, and the remainder lacks a known reason. V and J calls and clone size are copied from that table; D and trimming were computed from the DNA. The sample contains 150,000 to 200,000 clones, about 87% of them found a single time. Roughly 2.5% of the sample is held by the ten biggest clonotypes.

This clone occurred once. Its antigen is still unknown. Base qualities are not at hand, and no much larger clone is one base apart. From the cysteine up to the phenylalanine, the CDR3 has a length of 13 residues. The only DNA kept is the CDR3, 39 bases in frame from the first base. The V and J ends are trimmed by 1 base and 5 bases, leaving 6 bases between them. From a lookup of the germline V gene (reference sequence), CDR1 and CDR2 are GTSNPN and SVGIG. Material: peripheral blood. The clonotype originates from a man aged 40-49 years with active or convalescent COVID-19. Rearrangement joined TRBV30 to TRBJ1-6; a confident D gene designation cannot be given. The bases read TGTGCCTGGAGTGGAGGGCATAATTCACCCCTCCACTTT. This is translated as CAWSGGHNSPLHF. Extended through the reference TRBV30 and TRBJ1-6 proteins, this CDR3 yields the full variable domain: SQTIHQWPATLVQPVGSPLSLECTVEGTSNPNLYWYRQAAGRGLQLLFYSVGIGQISSEVPQNLSASRPQDRQFILSSKKLLLSDSGFYLCAWSGGHNSPLHFGNGTRLTVT.